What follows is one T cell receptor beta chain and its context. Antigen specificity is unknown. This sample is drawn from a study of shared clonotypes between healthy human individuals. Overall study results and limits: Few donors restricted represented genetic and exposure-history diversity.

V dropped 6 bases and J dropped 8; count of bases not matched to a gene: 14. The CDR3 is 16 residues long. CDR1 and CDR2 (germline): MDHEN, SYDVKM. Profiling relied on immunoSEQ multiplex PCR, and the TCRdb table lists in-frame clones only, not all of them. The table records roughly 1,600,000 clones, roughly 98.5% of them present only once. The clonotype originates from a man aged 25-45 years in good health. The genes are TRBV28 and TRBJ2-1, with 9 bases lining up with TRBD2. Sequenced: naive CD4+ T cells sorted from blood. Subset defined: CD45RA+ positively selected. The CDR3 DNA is TGTGCCAGCAGGCCCTATAGCGGGAGCGTTGTGGATGAGCAGTTCTTC. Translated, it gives CASRPYSGSVVDEQFF.